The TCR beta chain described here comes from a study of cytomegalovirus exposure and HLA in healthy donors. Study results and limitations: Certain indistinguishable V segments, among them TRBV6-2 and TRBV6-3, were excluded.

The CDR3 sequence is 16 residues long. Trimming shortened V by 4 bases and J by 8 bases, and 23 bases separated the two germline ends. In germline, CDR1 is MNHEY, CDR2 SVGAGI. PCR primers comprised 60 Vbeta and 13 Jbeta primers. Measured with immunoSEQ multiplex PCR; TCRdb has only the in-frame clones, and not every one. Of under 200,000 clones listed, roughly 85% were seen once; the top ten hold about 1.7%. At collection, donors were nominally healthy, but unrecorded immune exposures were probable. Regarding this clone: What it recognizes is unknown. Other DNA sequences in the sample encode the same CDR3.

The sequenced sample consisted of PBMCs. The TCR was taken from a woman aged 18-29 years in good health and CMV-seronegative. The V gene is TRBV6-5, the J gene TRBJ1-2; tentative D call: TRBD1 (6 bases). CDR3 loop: CASSSTPDRRGVGYTF. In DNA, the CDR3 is TGTGCCAGCAGTTCGACCCCGGACAGACGAGGAGTGGGCTACACCTTC.